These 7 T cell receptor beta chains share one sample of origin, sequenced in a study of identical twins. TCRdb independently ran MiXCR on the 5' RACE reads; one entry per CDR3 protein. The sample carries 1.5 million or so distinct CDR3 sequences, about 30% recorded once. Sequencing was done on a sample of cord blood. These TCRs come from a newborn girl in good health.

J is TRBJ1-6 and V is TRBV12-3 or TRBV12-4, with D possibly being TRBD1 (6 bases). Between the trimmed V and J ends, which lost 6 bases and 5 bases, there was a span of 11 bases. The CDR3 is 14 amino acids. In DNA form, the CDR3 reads TGTGCCAGCAGGCGACAGGCCCATAATTCACCCCTCCACTTT. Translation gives CASRRQAHNSPLHF.

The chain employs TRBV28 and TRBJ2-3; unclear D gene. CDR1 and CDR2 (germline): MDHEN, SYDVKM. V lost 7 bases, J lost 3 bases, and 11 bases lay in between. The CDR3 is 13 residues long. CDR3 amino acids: CASIRVETDTQYF. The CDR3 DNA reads TGTGCCAGCATCCGGGTAGAGACAGATACGCAGTATTTT. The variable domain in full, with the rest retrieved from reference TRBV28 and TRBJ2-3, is DVKVTQSSRYLVKRTGEKVFLECVQDMDHENMFWYRQDPGLGLRLIYFSYDVKMKEKGDIPEGYSVSREKKERFSLILESASTNQTSMYLCASIRVETDTQYFGPGTRLTVL.

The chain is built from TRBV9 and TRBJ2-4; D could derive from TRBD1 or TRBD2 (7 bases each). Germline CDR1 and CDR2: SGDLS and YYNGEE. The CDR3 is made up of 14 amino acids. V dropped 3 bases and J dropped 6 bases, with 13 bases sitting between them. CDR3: CASSAGRGGNIQYF. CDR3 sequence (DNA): TGTGCCAGCAGCGCAGGCAGGGGGGGAAACATTCAGTACTTC.

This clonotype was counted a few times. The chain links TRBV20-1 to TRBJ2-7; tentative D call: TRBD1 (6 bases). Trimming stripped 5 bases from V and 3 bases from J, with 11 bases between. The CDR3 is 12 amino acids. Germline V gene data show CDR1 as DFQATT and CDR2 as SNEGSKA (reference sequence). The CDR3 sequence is CSAPWDIYEQYF. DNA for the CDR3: TGCAGTGCTCCCTGGGACATCTACGAGCAGTACTTC.

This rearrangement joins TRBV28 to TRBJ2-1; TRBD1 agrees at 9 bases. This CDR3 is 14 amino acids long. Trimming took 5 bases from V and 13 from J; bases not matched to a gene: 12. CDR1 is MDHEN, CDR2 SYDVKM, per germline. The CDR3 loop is CASSRPGQGETQFF. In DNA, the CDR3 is TGTGCCAGCAGTAGACCGGGACAGGGAGAGACCCAGTTCTTC.

The CDR3 sequence is CASEYTGRMSYEQYF. As DNA, the CDR3 is TGTGCCAGCGAATACACAGGGAGGATGTCCTACGAGCAGTACTTC. The chain links TRBV11-2 to TRBJ2-7; the D call may be TRBD1 or TRBD2 (6 bases each). Per germline, CDR1 SGHAT and CDR2 FQNNGV. V was trimmed by 8 bases and J by 1 base, leaving 18 bases between them. This CDR3 is built from 15 residues.

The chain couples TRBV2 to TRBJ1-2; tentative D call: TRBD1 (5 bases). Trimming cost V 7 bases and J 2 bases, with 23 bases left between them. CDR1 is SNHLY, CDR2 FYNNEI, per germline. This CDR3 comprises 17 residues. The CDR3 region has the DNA TGTGCCAGCATTTCTGAACGGTCCCGAGGGACCAACTATGGCTACACCTTC. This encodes CASISERSRGTNYGYTF.